The clone carrying this T cell receptor beta chain was picked up many times. The antigen is unknown. The data were taken from a study of neurological immune-mediated disorders. Study-wide results and caveats: Multiple sclerosis was found to have the least TCR clonal expansion, below healthy controls, and HTLV-1-associated myelopathy the most. Sharing of CDR3 amino acid sequences among expanded clones across subjects was absent, suggesting private repertoires in all groups.

Using its own MiXCR run on the 5' RACE reads, TCRdb lists one record per CDR3 protein. The sample lists 72,000 or so distinct CDR3 sequences, approximately 17% occurring once. The sample consisted of PBMCs. The sequence derives from a woman between 35 and 50 years old in good health.

In nucleotides, the CDR3 is TGTGCCAGCAGCTGGGACCTGAACACTGAAGCTTTCTTT. It codes for CASSWDLNTEAFF. J is TRBJ1-1 and V is TRBV7-3, with D possibly being TRBD1 (5 bases). Deletions cut 4 bases from V and 0 bases from J, with 6 bases between. The CDR3 consists of 13 residues. Germline CDR1 SGHTA, CDR2 FQGTGA.